This T cell receptor (beta chain) is drawn from a study of Graves' ophthalmopathy and Graves' hyperthyroidism. In the study overall: The stable label applied to hyperthyroidism with no ophthalmopathy within 18 months of follow-up.

There are many counts of this clonotype. Antigen unknown. General observations from the study: Appearing in blood as well were most expanded thyroid clonotypes above 0.001 frequency.

The TCR beta CDR3 regions underwent amplification from RNA transcripts. The first-round RT-PCR employed HTBI primers together with the Qiagen OneStep RT-PCR kit. A multiplex PCR was then performed as the second round. TCRdb re-analysed the multiplex PCR reads in MiXCR, keeping a single row per CDR3 protein. This sample has over a million distinct CDR3 sequences; roughly 35% occur once, and the top ten carry 8.5% to 14%. Deletions cut 3 bases from V and 0 bases from J, with 15 bases between. The CDR3 runs to 18 residues. Germline V gene lookup returns CDR1 SEHNR and CDR2 FQNEAQ (reference sequence). The chain couples TRBV7-9 to TRBJ1-6; the D gene is possibly TRBD1 (6 bases). Sequencing input: peripheral blood or thyroid tissue (not recorded which). The sequence was collected from an adult man with Graves' hyperthyroidism. Here the CDR3 DNA reads TGTGCCAGCAGCTTGGGGGGGCAGTCGAGCTCCTATAATTCACCCCTCCACTTT. Protein product: CASSLGGQSSSYNSPLHF.